This entry concerns a single T cell receptor beta chain. Trimming took 0 bases from V and 0 from J, leaving 11 bases between them. This CDR3 contains 16 residues. CDR1 and CDR2 (germline): MNHEY, SMNVEV (reference sequence). This sample was included in a study of blood T cell repertoires in COVID-19. Across the whole study: Nucleic acid was either cDNA or gDNA, and it came from T cells, B-cell-depleted T cells, or PBMCs.

Original handling: Nucleated cell counts were estimated from reference gene primer amplification. TCRdb's table, derived via immunoSEQ multiplex PCR, lists solely in-frame clones and lacks some. V, J and clone size were drawn from that table, and D and trimming were deduced from the DNA. Among hundreds of thousands of clones, approximately 85% were seen once, and the ten largest hold roughly 5.3%. The sequencing sample was made of peripheral blood. The chain is built from TRBV27 and TRBJ1-2; unclear D gene. This receptor was obtained from a man in his fifties with COVID-19, enrolled during active disease. This chain's CDR3 is CASSLSWAPTNYGYTF. The DNA of the CDR3 is TGTGCCAGCAGTTTATCATGGGCTCCGACTAACTATGGCTACACCTTC.